This entry concerns a single TCR beta chain. The antigen remains unidentified. The CDR3 has 17 amino acids. Germline assignment: CDR1 SGHTA and CDR2 FQGNSA. V lost 1 base to trimming and J lost 4 bases; unmatched junction nucleotides: 9. The data stem from a study of vaccination effects on CD4 cells after COVID-19. Scientists isolated CD4+ T cells after a roughly nine-day culture period ended. According to PCR results, the person was infected with SARS-CoV-2 between March and December 2020. The participants, recipients of two vaccine doses, got either BNT162b2 or mRNA-1273. Profiling relied on immunoSEQ multiplex PCR, and the TCRdb table lists in-frame clones only, not all of them. The sample consists of roughly 35,000 clones, around 75% of them appearing once.

This sample comprised CD4+ T cells from PBMCs cultured without peptide, obtained after COVID-19 vaccination. The sequence was collected from a human donor who had a prior SARS-CoV-2 infection. The gene calls are TRBV7-2 and TRBJ2-3, with 9 positions matching TRBD2. In nucleotides, the CDR3 is TGTGCCAGCAGCTTAGGTATGGAAGCGGGAGGCGCAGATACGCAGTATTTT. Residues: CASSLGMEAGGADTQYF.